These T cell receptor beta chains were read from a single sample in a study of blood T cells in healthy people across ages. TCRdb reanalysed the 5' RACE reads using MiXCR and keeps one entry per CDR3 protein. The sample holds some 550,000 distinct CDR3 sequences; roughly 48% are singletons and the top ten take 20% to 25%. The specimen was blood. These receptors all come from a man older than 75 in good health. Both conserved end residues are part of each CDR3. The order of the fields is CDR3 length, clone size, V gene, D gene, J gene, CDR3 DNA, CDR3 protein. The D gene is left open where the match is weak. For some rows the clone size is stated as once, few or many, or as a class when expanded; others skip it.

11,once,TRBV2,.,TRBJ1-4,TGTGCCAGCAGACGGTCGGAAAAACTGTTTTTT,CASRRSEKLFF
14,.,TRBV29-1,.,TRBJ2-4,TGCAGCGTTAGGGACGGGGGTACCAAAAACATTCAGTACTTC,CSVRDGGTKNIQYF
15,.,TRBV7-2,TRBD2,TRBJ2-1,TGTGCCAGCAGCAATCAGCCGACTAGCGGGAGGGAGCAGTTCTTC,CASSNQPTSGREQFF
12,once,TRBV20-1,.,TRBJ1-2,TGCATCTCTGGAGCGTTTGACTATGGCTACACCTTC,CISGAFDYGYTF
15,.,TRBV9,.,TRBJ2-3,TGTGCCAGCAGCCCTATTTCTTCGGGCACAGATACGCAGTATTTT,CASSPISSGTDTQYF
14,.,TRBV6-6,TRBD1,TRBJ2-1,TGTGCCAGCAGTTACAGGGGGCAGGACAATGAGCAGTTCTTC,CASSYRGQDNEQFF
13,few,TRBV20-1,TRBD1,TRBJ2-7,TGCAGTGCTCTAAACCCCACAGGGGCCGAGCAGTACTTC,CSALNPTGAEQYF
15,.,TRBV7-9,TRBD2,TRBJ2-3,TGTGCCAGCAGCTTAGATCTAGCGGCCACAGATACGCAGTATTTT,CASSLDLAATDTQYF
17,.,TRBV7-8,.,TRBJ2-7,TGTGCCAGCAGCGCCGTCGGAGCGTCCTCTTTCGAAAACGAGCAGTACTTC,CASSAVGASSFENEQYF
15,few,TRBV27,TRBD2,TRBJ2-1,TGTGCCAGCAGCCCTAGCGGGAGTCCCTACAATGAGCAGTTCTTC,CASSPSGSPYNEQFF
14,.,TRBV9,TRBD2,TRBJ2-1,TGTGCCAGCAGCCTAGCGGGGGCCGGAGAGGAGCAGTTCTTC,CASSLAGAGEEQFF
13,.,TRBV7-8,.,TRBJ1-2,TGTGCCAGCAGCTACCAGTTGGAACGAGGCTACACCTTC,CASSYQLERGYTF
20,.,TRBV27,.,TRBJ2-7,TGTGCCAGCAGTTTATCTCTTTGGGTTAAACAGAATAACGCCTCCTACGAGCAGTACTTC,CASSLSLWVKQNNASYEQYF
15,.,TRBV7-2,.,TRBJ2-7,TGTGCCAGCAGCTCCCGGGACCTCGCTTCCTACGAGCAGTACTTC,CASSSRDLASYEQYF
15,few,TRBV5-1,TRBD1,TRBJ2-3,TGCGCCAGCAGACCTAGGGGGCCTGGCCCAGATACGCAGTATTTT,CASRPRGPGPDTQYF
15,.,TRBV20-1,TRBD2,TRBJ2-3,TGCAGTACTAGCGGGAGAAGTCTGAGCACAGATACGCAGTATTTT,CSTSGRSLSTDTQYF
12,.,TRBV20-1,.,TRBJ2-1,TGCAGTGCTAGTAACCAGGTCGATGAGCAGTTCTTC,CSASNQVDEQFF
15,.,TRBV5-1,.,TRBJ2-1,TGCGCCAGCAGCTTGGATGGCACCTCCGCCTACGAGCAGTTCTTC,CASSLDGTSAYEQFF
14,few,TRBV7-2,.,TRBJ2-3,TGTGCCAGCAGTACAGGGTTTAGCACAGATACGCAGTATTTT,CASSTGFSTDTQYF
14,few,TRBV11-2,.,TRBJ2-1,TGTGCCAGCAGCTTAGACAACGGTTACAATGAGCAGTTCTTC,CASSLDNGYNEQFF
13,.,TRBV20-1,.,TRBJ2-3,TGCAGTGCTCCGGGGCAGCCCACAGATACGCAGTATTTT,CSAPGQPTDTQYF
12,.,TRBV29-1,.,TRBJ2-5,TGCAGCGTTGCTCGCACAGAAGAGACCCAGTACTTC,CSVARTEETQYF
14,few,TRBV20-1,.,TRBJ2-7,TGCAGTGCTAGGGAAAGGGACTTTTCCTACGAGCAGTACTTC,CSARERDFSYEQYF
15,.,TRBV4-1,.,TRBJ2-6,TGCGCCAGCAGCCACCAGAGCTCTGGGGCCAACGTCCTGACTTTC,CASSHQSSGANVLTF
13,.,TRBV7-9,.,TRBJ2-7,TGTGCCACCAGCCCTCTCGGGGAAGTCGAGCAGTACTTC,CATSPLGEVEQYF
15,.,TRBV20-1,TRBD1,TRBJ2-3,TGCAGTGCTCCAAGAGGACAGGGGGCAACAGATACGCAGTATTTT,CSAPRGQGATDTQYF
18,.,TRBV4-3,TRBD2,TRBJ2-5,TGCGCCAGCAGCCAAGTGGTTAGCGGGGGTCCGGGTCAAGAGACCCAGTACTTC,CASSQVVSGGPGQETQYF
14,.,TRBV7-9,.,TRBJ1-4,TGTGCCAGCAGCTTGGGGGAGGGGAAGGGAAAACTGTTTTTT,CASSLGEGKGKLFF
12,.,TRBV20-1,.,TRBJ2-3,TGCAGTGCTACCAGTCCCCCAGATACGCAGTATTTT,CSATSPPDTQYF
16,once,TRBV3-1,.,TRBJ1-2,TGTGCCAGCAGCCAAGAATTGGGGGGCCCCAACTATGGCTACACCTTC,CASSQELGGPNYGYTF
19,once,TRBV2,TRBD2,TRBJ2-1,TGTGCCAGCAGTGAATTCCCCGGGACTAGCGGCCACTCCTACAATGAGCAGTTCTTC,CASSEFPGTSGHSYNEQFF
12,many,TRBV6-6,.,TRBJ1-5,TGTGCCAGCGGGGGGGGGAGTCAGCCCCAGCATTTT,CASGGGSQPQHF
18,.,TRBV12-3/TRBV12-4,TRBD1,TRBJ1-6,TGTGCCAGCAGTTTGGAGTGGGACGACAGGGGTAATAATTCACCCCTCCACTTT,CASSLEWDDRGNNSPLHF
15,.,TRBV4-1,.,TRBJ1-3,TGCGCCAGCAGCCCCTCTGAGGTCCGTGGAAACACCATATATTTT,CASSPSEVRGNTIYF
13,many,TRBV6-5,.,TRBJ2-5,TGTGCCAGCAGGGGACCGGGAAAAGAGACCCAGTACTTC,CASRGPGKETQYF
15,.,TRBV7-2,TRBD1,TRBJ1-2,TGTGCCAGCAACTTAGGGGGCGACCTAGGGGGTGGCTACACCTTC,CASNLGGDLGGGYTF
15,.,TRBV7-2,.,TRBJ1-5,TGTGCCAGCAGCATTCAAGGGGCAGGGAAGCAGCCCCAGCATTTT,CASSIQGAGKQPQHF
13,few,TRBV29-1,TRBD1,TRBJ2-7,TGCAGCGTTCGGGAGACAGGGGATGGCGAGCAGTACTTC,CSVRETGDGEQYF
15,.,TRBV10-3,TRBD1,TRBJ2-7,TGTGCCATCAGTCGGGACAGGTTGTTGGCCTACGAGCAGTACTTC,CAISRDRLLAYEQYF
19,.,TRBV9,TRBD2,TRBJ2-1,TGTGCCAGCAGCCCCCGGGGACTAGCGGGGAGTTACATCTACAATGAGCAGTTCTTC,CASSPRGLAGSYIYNEQFF
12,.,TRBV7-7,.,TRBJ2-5,TGTGCTAGCAGCCCTTTAACAGAGACCCAGTACTTC,CASSPLTETQYF
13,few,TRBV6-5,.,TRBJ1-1,TGTGCCAGCAGTTGGGAAGGGAACACTGAAGCTTTCTTT,CASSWEGNTEAFF
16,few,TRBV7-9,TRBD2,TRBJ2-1,TGTGCCAGCAGCTTAGGTTTGCGGGAGCTGTACAATGAGCAGTTCTTC,CASSLGLRELYNEQFF
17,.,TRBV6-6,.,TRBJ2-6,TGTGCCAGCACAAAATTAGGTCCAGGGACTGGGGCCAACGTCCTGACTTTC,CASTKLGPGTGANVLTF
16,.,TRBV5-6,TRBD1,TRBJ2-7,TGTGCCAGCAGCCCCTTCGGACAGGGGCCTACCTACGAGCAGTACTTC,CASSPFGQGPTYEQYF
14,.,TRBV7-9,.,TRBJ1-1,TGTGCCAGCAGCTTTTTCTCGGCGAACACTGAAGCTTTCTTT,CASSFFSANTEAFF
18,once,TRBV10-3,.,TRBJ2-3,TGTGCCATCAGTGAGTCCCGAGGAGACGGGATTATCCGGGATACGCAGTATTTT,CAISESRGDGIIRDTQYF
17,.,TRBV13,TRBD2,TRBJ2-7,TGTGCCAGCAGCTTCACGGCCAGCGGGAGGGCCACCGACGAGCAGTACTTC,CASSFTASGRATDEQYF
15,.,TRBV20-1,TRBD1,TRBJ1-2,TGCAGTGCTAGAGATTGGGACAGGGGGCGGGATGGCTACACCTTC,CSARDWDRGRDGYTF
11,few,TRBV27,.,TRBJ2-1,TGTGCCAGCAGTTTAGGCGGAAGGCAGTTCTTC,CASSLGGRQFF
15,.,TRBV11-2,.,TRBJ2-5,TGTGCCAGCAGCCCCCAGGGGGGAATTGGAGAGACCCAGTACTTC,CASSPQGGIGETQYF
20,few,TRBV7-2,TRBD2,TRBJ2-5,TGTGCCAGCAGCTTAGCTGCCCCACTGGCGCTAGCGGGGGGGCAAGAGACCCAGTACTTC,CASSLAAPLALAGGQETQYF
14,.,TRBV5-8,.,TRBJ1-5,TGTGCCAGCAGCAAACAGTATACAGGACAGCCCCAGCATTTT,CASSKQYTGQPQHF
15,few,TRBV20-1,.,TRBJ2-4,TGCAGTGCTAGTGATTTTACCGAAGCCAAAAACATTCAGTACTTC,CSASDFTEAKNIQYF